A selection of T cell receptor beta chains follows, all from one sample in a study of shared clonotypes between healthy human individuals. Method: immunoSEQ multiplex PCR; TCRdb's copy keeps in-frame clones and lacks some. The sample contains roughly 2 million clones, 90% to 95% of which appear only once. The sample consisted of naive CD4+ T cells sorted from blood. The receptors originated from a man between 18 and 35 years old in good health. The CDR3 runs from the conserved cysteine through the conserved F or W. D genes are given only for firm matches. Only some rows state a clone size, as once, few, many or a class for expanded clones.

>TRBV4-1|.|TRBD2|TRBJ2-7|15
CASSQPTSGIYEQYF
TGCGCCAGCAGCCAACCCACTAGCGGGATTTACGAGCAGTACTTC
>TRBV7-9|.|.|TRBJ1-1|13
CASSFFTSSEAFF
TGTGCCAGCAGCTTTTTTACCTCGTCAGAAGCTTTCTTT
>TRBV9|.|TRBD1|TRBJ1-1|14
CASSDPRTGDEAFF
TGTGCCAGCAGCGACCCACGGACAGGGGACGAAGCTTTCTTT
>TRBV9|.|TRBD2|TRBJ2-7|18
CASSVPPLGLAGSYEQYF
TGTGCCAGCAGCGTACCCCCCCTCGGACTAGCGGGCTCCTACGAGCAGTACTTC
>TRBV2|.|.|TRBJ1-6|13
CASRTDPNSPLHF
TGTGCCAGCAGGACGGACCCCAATTCACCCCTCCACTTT
>TRBV7-9|.|TRBD1|TRBJ2-7|14
CASSPRTGTLEQYF
TGTGCCAGCAGCCCGAGGACAGGGACCCTCGAGCAGTACTTC
>TRBV7-2|.|.|TRBJ1-1|15
CASSQATAVNTEAFF
TGTGCCAGCAGCCAAGCAACAGCAGTGAACACTGAAGCTTTCTTT
>TRBV5-1|.|TRBD1|TRBJ2-7|14
CASSPRTGSGEQYF
TGCGCCAGCAGCCCCCGGACAGGGTCAGGCGAGCAGTACTTC
>TRBV30|.|TRBD1|TRBJ1-1|13
CAWSKDRDAEAFF
TGTGCCTGGAGCAAAGACAGGGACGCTGAAGCTTTCTTT
>TRBV30|.|.|TRBJ1-2|13
CAWSEGSLFGYTF
TGTGCCTGGAGTGAAGGGAGCTTATTTGGCTACACCTTC
>TRBV6-6|.|.|TRBJ2-1|14
CASSYWRSYNEQFF
TGTGCCAGCAGTTACTGGCGGTCCTACAATGAGCAGTTCTTC
>TRBV19|.|.|TRBJ1-1|12
CASTQRRGLTFF
TGTGCCAGTACCCAGCGTCGCGGGTTGACTTTCTTT
>TRBV10-3|once|TRBD2|TRBJ2-1|15
CAISALGGGDNEQFF
TGTGCCATCAGTGCCCTCGGGGGAGGGGACAATGAGCAGTTCTTC
>TRBV7-9|.|.|TRBJ1-5|17
CASSLGGRQGINQPQHF
TGTGCCAGCAGCTTAGGAGGTAGGCAGGGAATCAATCAGCCCCAGCATTTT
>TRBV13|.|TRBD2|TRBJ2-2|17
CASSRTSGGPNTGELFF
TGTGCCAGCAGCCGGACTAGCGGGGGCCCGAACACCGGGGAGCTGTTTTTT
>TRBV7-8|.|.|TRBJ1-6|15
CASSLVVGTNSPLHF
TGTGCCAGCAGCTTAGTGGTGGGTACCAATTCACCCCTCCACTTT
>TRBV5-6|.|TRBD2|TRBJ2-7|18
CASSFNRDYLVRRYEQYF
TGTGCCAGCAGCTTCAACCGGGACTACCTCGTACGCCGCTACGAGCAGTACTTC
>TRBV7-6|once|.|TRBJ2-3|13
CASSLKLINTQYF
TGTGCCAGCAGCTTAAAACTAATCAATACGCAGTATTTT
>TRBV5-4|.|.|TRBJ2-5|16
CASSWGSRGPEETQYF
TGTGCCAGCAGCTGGGGGTCCAGGGGCCCCGAAGAGACCCAGTACTTC
>TRBV18|.|TRBD1|TRBJ1-2|13
CASSPGQDYGYTF
TGTGCCAGCTCACCAGGACAGGATTATGGCTACACCTTC
>TRBV4-1|.|.|TRBJ2-3|18
CASSQGQQGTPATDTQYF
TGCGCCAGCAGCCAAGGGCAGCAGGGGACACCGGCCACAGATACGCAGTATTTT
>TRBV4-1|.|.|TRBJ1-2|13
CASSPLQGNGYTF
TGCGCCAGCAGTCCTCTCCAGGGTAATGGCTACACCTTC
>TRBV6-1|.|.|TRBJ1-1|12
CASSVLSTEAFF
TGTGCCAGCAGTGTGTTGTCCACAGAAGCTTTCTTT
>TRBV27|.|TRBD1|TRBJ2-7|15
CASSFQGQTFYEQYF
TGTGCCAGCAGTTTCCAGGGACAGACGTTCTACGAGCAGTACTTC
>TRBV6-5|.|TRBD2|TRBJ2-5|15
CASRGLAGGSETQYF
TGTGCCAGCAGAGGACTAGCGGGAGGTAGTGAGACCCAGTACTTC
>TRBV30|.|TRBD1|TRBJ2-5|13
CAWIQGARETQYF
TGTGCCTGGATTCAGGGGGCGCGTGAGACCCAGTACTTC
>TRBV28|.|.|TRBJ1-6|12
CASSPPHSPLHF
TGTGCCAGCAGCCCACCGCATTCACCCCTCCACTTT
>TRBV7-2|.|.|TRBJ2-5|14
CASSPQAGLETQYF
TGTGCCAGCAGCCCCCAAGCGGGCTTAGAGACCCAGTACTTC
>TRBV9|.|.|TRBJ1-3|14
CASSPEYSGNTIYF
TGTGCCAGCAGCCCCGAGTACTCTGGAAACACCATATATTTT
>TRBV7-8|.|TRBD2|TRBJ2-1|15
CASSLSAGGYNEQFF
TGTGCCAGCAGCTTATCGGCGGGAGGATACAATGAGCAGTTCTTC
>TRBV28|.|.|TRBJ1-1|16
CASSYIIGTANTEAFF
TGTGCCAGCAGTTATATAATAGGGACGGCGAACACTGAAGCTTTCTTT
>TRBV21-1|.|.|TRBJ2-6|19
CASSKPRLALLSGANVLTF
TGTGCCAGCAGCAAACCTCGACTAGCTCTCCTTTCTGGGGCCAACGTCCTGACTTTC
>TRBV6-5|.|TRBD2|TRBJ2-7|13
CASRRAGSYEQYF
TGTGCCAGCCGTCGAGCGGGGTCCTACGAGCAGTACTTC
>TRBV7-6|.|.|TRBJ2-3|16
CASSPVRWGTTDTQYF
TGTGCCAGCAGCCCCGTTCGGTGGGGGACCACAGATACGCAGTATTTT
>TRBV5-1|.|.|TRBJ2-5|15
CASSSDPGTEETQYF
TGCGCCAGCAGCTCCGACCCCGGGACCGAAGAGACCCAGTACTTC
>TRBV25-1|.|.|TRBJ2-5|13
CASSEWVLETQYF
TGTGCCAGCAGTGAATGGGTGCTAGAGACCCAGTACTTC
>TRBV2|.|.|TRBJ1-1|16
CASSEVLGPFFTEAFF
TGTGCCAGCAGTGAAGTACTCGGGCCTTTCTTCACTGAAGCTTTCTTT
>TRBV5-6|.|TRBD1|TRBJ1-3|16
CASSFRTGPLGNTIYF
TGTGCCAGCAGCTTTCGGACAGGGCCCCTTGGAAACACCATATATTTT
>TRBV6-1|.|.|TRBJ1-5|15
CASSPLGTNYQPQHF
TGTGCCAGCAGCCCTCTGGGGACAAACTATCAGCCCCAGCATTTT
>TRBV6-5|.|TRBD1|TRBJ1-2|15
CASSPSDRGGYGYTF
TGTGCCAGCAGCCCCTCCGACAGGGGGGGCTATGGCTACACCTTC
>TRBV5-4|once|TRBD2|TRBJ2-7|15
CASSLAPAGGREQYF
TGTGCCAGCAGCTTGGCCCCAGCGGGGGGACGGGAGCAGTACTTC
>TRBV19|.|TRBD1|TRBJ1-5|16
CASGLSGGLGNQPQHF
TGTGCCAGTGGGCTATCAGGGGGCCTTGGCAATCAGCCCCAGCATTTT